This is a list of T cell receptor beta chains from one sample in a study of T cell responses to AZD1222 COVID-19 vaccine. Sequencing used immunoSEQ multiplex PCR; TCRdb keeps in-frame clones, though not all of them. This sample has 150,000 to 200,000 clones, with 90% to 95% found just once. Sequenced here: peripheral blood, sampled on day 0 of AZD1222 vaccination. The receptor source for this set is an adult in good health. Both conserved end residues are part of each CDR3.

j_call v_call cdr3_aa
TRBJ1-2 TRBV19 CASSILADYGYTF
TRBJ1-6 TRBV7-4 CASSLPLHF
TRBJ2-7 TRBV10-2 CASKEGSPYEQYF
TRBJ1-1 TRBV5-1 CASSLVGTENTEAFF
TRBJ2-5 TRBV5-4 CASSPGEGLETQYF
TRBJ2-1 TRBV3-1/TRBV3-2 CASSQEWGRAYNEQFF
TRBJ2-1 TRBV7-8 CASSLEGGNEQFF
TRBJ2-1 TRBV6-4 CASRAGTGGNEQFF
TRBJ2-2 TRBV11-2 CASKAMGGPNTGELFF
TRBJ2-2 TRBV12-5 CASGFVYGQGATGELFF
TRBJ1-1 TRBV29-1 CSVNSLTGTEAFF
TRBJ1-2 TRBV12-3/TRBV12-4 CASGGAGYTF
TRBJ2-7 TRBV5-1 CASSFGTESYEQYF
TRBJ1-5 TRBV6-2/TRBV6-3 CASSYGQHQPQHF
TRBJ2-1 TRBV5-8 CASSFHPGTGGTYNEQFF
TRBJ2-5 TRBV6-5 CASSQQGSQETQYF
TRBJ2-5 TRBV20-1 CSPGGRETQYF
TRBJ2-7 TRBV19 CASSMGQGTLPYEQYF
TRBJ2-1 TRBV19 CASSIGSGLVSYEQFF
TRBJ1-4 TRBV5-1 CASSQGQTNEKLFF
TRBJ1-5 TRBV6-1 CASSEGTGRVWSSNQPQHF
TRBJ1-5 TRBV19 CASSILGDQPQHF
TRBJ1-5 TRBV7-6 CASTAMAGGGQPQHF
TRBJ1-1 TRBV3-1/TRBV3-2 CASSITGGTEAFF
TRBJ2-2 TRBV11-2 CASSSTRGRQTGELFF
TRBJ2-7 TRBV10-1 CATAAGYSYEQYF
TRBJ1-5 TRBV4-1 CASSQDSREWSNQPQHF